Sequencing of this TCR beta chain was carried out in a study of T cell responses to AZD1222 COVID-19 vaccine. Study-level results: Females outnumbered males among donors, who were mostly white British; clonal diversity was possibly underestimated. Among AZD1222 vaccinees, only six were seropositive at baseline. Receipt of two AZD1222 doses was followed by a rise in Spike-specific TCR breadth and depth. Repertoire samples came only from after the peak T cell response.

Using immunoSEQ multiplex PCR, the repertoire was profiled, and TCRdb retains in-frame clones only, with some absent. The table records about 40,000 clones, over 75% of them present only once. A note on this clone: The antigen remains undetermined.

V lost 6 bases, J lost 0 bases, and 13 bases lay in between. CDR1 is SNHLY and CDR2 is FYNNEI in the germline V gene. The CDR3 spans 15 residues. The specimen was peripheral blood, collected 28 days after the second dose of the MenACWY control vaccine. The clonotype originates from an adult who received the MenACWY meningococcal vaccine as a control. This chain connects TRBV2 to TRBJ2-3, with D maybe TRBD2 (6 bases). The CDR3 sequence is CASSPSGGSTDTQYF. CDR3 nucleotides: TGTGCCAGCAGCCCCTCCGGAGGGAGCACAGATACGCAGTATTTT. Full variable domain (rest looked up from reference TRBV2 and TRBJ2-3): EPEVTQTPSHQVTQMGQEVILRCVPISNHLYFYWYRQILGQKVEFLVSFYNNEISEKSEIFDDQFSVERPDGSNFTLKIRSTKLEDSAMYFCASSPSGGSTDTQYFGPGTRLTVL.